This TCR beta chain was captured in a study of T cells in Graves' hyperthyroidism and ophthalmopathy. Exclusion of patients followed from uncontrolled infection, other autoimmune disease, pregnancy or lactation. Study findings and constraints: Clonotypes that were expanded in thyroid above 0.001 mostly appeared in blood too.

There were TCR beta CDR3 regions amplified from RNA transcripts. Researchers ran a first-round RT-PCR on the TCR CDR3 using the HTBI primer set. TCRdb used MiXCR to reprocess the multiplex PCR reads, holding one entry per CDR3 protein. The table lists approximately 590,000 distinct CDR3 sequences, roughly 14% of them singletons. To note about this clonotype: Its antigen is currently unknown.

V was clipped by 1 base and J by 6 bases; unmatched bases: 12. The CDR3 sequence is 16 residues long. Per germline, CDR1 MNHEY and CDR2 SVGAGI. This receptor was obtained from a woman under 40 with Graves' hyperthyroidism. The sequencing input was blood. The genes are TRBV6-5 and TRBJ2-7; 7 bases line up with TRBD1. CDR3 nucleotide sequence: TGTGCCAGCAGTTACTTCCAGTTAAGGGACAGCTTCGAGCAGTACTTC. This codes for CASSYFQLRDSFEQYF.